These T cell receptor beta chains were read from a single sample in a study of radiotherapy plus CTLA-4 blockade in lung cancer. Produced via immunoSEQ multiplex PCR; TCRdb's table is partial and in-frame only. The sample includes around 26,000 clones, around 70% seen only once; the top ten take roughly 3.7%. The sample was peripheral blood, taken from a patient treated with radiotherapy plus ipilimumab. Receptor source: a human donor with non-small cell lung cancer who had stable disease on radiotherapy plus ipilimumab. CDR3s include the opening cysteine and the closing phenylalanine or tryptophan. The D gene is left open where the match is weak. Clone size is stated in some rows and not others, as once, few, many or a class when expanded.

D gene,J gene,V gene,clone size,CDR3 DNA,CDR3 protein
TRBD2,TRBJ2-5,TRBV19,.,TGTGCCAGTAGTCCCCCGGGACTAGCTGGTGAGACCCAGTACTTC,CASSPPGLAGETQYF
TRBD2,TRBJ2-3,TRBV6-5,.,TGTGCCAGCAGTCCATCGACTAGCAGGACAGATACGCAGTATTTT,CASSPSTSRTDTQYF
TRBD1,TRBJ1-4,TRBV4-1,.,TGCGCCAGCAGCCTTTCCAGGACAGGGGGAACTAATGAAAAACTGTTTTTT,CASSLSRTGGTNEKLFF
.,TRBJ2-1,TRBV19,few,TGTGCCAGTAGTTCCCAGCGGGTAACCTACAATGAGCAGTTCTTC,CASSSQRVTYNEQFF
.,TRBJ2-7,TRBV29-1,.,TGCAGCGTCATGGCGGCATACAGCTCCTACGAGCAGTACTTC,CSVMAAYSSYEQYF
.,TRBJ2-2,TRBV21-1,.,TGTGCCAGCACAGACACCGAGGACAGGGACACCGGGGAGCTGTTTTTT,CASTDTEDRDTGELFF
.,TRBJ2-7,TRBV6-1,.,TGTGCCAGCGGTCGGGAGCAACTTTCTAGCTACGAGCAGTACTTC,CASGREQLSSYEQYF
.,TRBJ2-3,TRBV28,.,TGTGCCAGCAGTTTTCCCTCCTTCAGGGGATTAGAAGATACGCAGTATTTT,CASSFPSFRGLEDTQYF
.,TRBJ2-5,TRBV6-5,.,TGTGCCAGCAGTTTAACAGCTGTCGGGACCCAGTACTTC,CASSLTAVGTQYF
.,TRBJ2-2,TRBV4-1,.,TGCGCCAGCAGCCAAGAGCGGACCGGGGAGCTGTTTTTT,CASSQERTGELFF
.,TRBJ1-1,TRBV5-1,.,TGCGCCAGCAGCTTGGAACAGTCGTCCAGCACTGAAGCTTTCTTT,CASSLEQSSSTEAFF
.,TRBJ1-1,TRBV7-9,.,TGTGCCAGCAGCCCCGGGACCAGGTGGGGAACTGAAGCTTTCTTT,CASSPGTRWGTEAFF
.,TRBJ1-4,TRBV7-2,.,TGTGCCAGCAGCTTAGATACAAGCTCCTCAGGGAGGACGGGTGAAAAACTGTTTTTT,CASSLDTSSSGRTGEKLFF
TRBD2,TRBJ2-1,TRBV7-9,few,TGTGCCAGCAGCGCATCAGGACTAGCGGGGGGGAGTGAGCAGTTCTTC,CASSASGLAGGSEQFF
.,TRBJ2-3,TRBV21-1,.,TGTGCCAGCAGCAAAGTAGGGCAGCGGGAGATCACAGATACGCAGTATTTT,CASSKVGQREITDTQYF
.,TRBJ2-1,TRBV5-3,.,TGTGCCAGAGGACACGGTACCAGGACCTCCTACAATGAGCAGTTCTTC,CARGHGTRTSYNEQFF
.,TRBJ2-7,TRBV10-2,.,TGCGCCAGCAGTGACACCTACGAGCAGTACTTC,CASSDTYEQYF
TRBD2,TRBJ2-1,TRBV2,.,TGTGCCAGCACCCAAAAGGTAGCGGGAGACTTAAGTGAGCAGTTCTTC,CASTQKVAGDLSEQFF
.,TRBJ1-2,TRBV4-1,.,TGCGCCAGCAGCCAAATCGACATGATCTATGGCTACACCTTC,CASSQIDMIYGYTF
TRBD1,TRBJ2-1,TRBV5-1,.,TGCGCCAGCAGTTCCGGGACAGGGTACAATGAGCAGTTCTTC,CASSSGTGYNEQFF
.,TRBJ2-7,TRBV4-3,.,TGCGCCAGCAGCCAAGATAGGGAGTACGAGCAGTACTTC,CASSQDREYEQYF
TRBD2,TRBJ2-1,TRBV6-1,.,TGTGCCACTAAGACTAGCGGGAGTTCTGGTGAGCAGTTCTTC,CATKTSGSSGEQFF
TRBD2,TRBJ2-1,TRBV6-6,.,TGTGCCAGCAGTTCCCATACTAGCGGGAGAAAGGATGAGCAGTTCTTC,CASSSHTSGRKDEQFF
TRBD2,TRBJ2-1,TRBV9,few,TGTGCCAGCAGCCCTCGACTAGCGGGAGAGGGTGAGCAGTTCTTC,CASSPRLAGEGEQFF
.,TRBJ2-7,TRBV7-6,.,TGTGCCAGCAGCTTAGCAGGGGGTCTCGACGAGCAGTACTTC,CASSLAGGLDEQYF
TRBD2,TRBJ2-5,TRBV7-9,.,TGTGCCAGCAGCTGCGCGGGGGGGGAAGAGACCCAGTACTTC,CASSCAGGEETQYF
.,TRBJ2-4,TRBV5-6,.,TGTGCCAGCAGCCTAGGACTTAAAAACATTCAGTACTTC,CASSLGLKNIQYF
TRBD1,TRBJ1-6,TRBV6-6,.,TGTGCCAGCAGTTACCGGACAGGCTATAATTCACCCCTCCACTTT,CASSYRTGYNSPLHF
TRBD1,TRBJ2-7,TRBV7-2,.,TGTGCCAGCAGCTTAGACAGGGGCCACTACGAGCAGTACTTC,CASSLDRGHYEQYF
.,TRBJ2-2,TRBV18,.,TGTGCCAGCTCACCAAAACCCCCCGGGGAGCTGTTTTTT,CASSPKPPGELFF
.,TRBJ2-1,TRBV10-3,.,TGTGCCATCAGCGGACTAAAGTACAATGAGCAGTTCTTC,CAISGLKYNEQFF
TRBD1,TRBJ1-1,TRBV7-2,.,TGTGCCAGCAGCTGGACAGGGGGCACCACTGAAGCTTTCTTT,CASSWTGGTTEAFF
TRBD1,TRBJ1-5,TRBV6-1,.,TGTGCCAGCAGGGGACAGTTAAATCAGCCCCAGCATTTT,CASRGQLNQPQHF
.,TRBJ2-3,TRBV6-5,.,TGTGCCAGCAGTTCAGAATACACAGATACGCAGTATTTT,CASSSEYTDTQYF
TRBD2,TRBJ2-6,TRBV13,.,TGTGCCAGCAGCTCCCCGAGCCGGCTAGCGGTAAGCTCTGGGGCCAACGTCCTGACTTTC,CASSSPSRLAVSSGANVLTF
.,TRBJ1-5,TRBV10-3,few,TGTGCCATCAGGGCGGACGGTAGCAATCAGCCCCAGCATTTT,CAIRADGSNQPQHF
TRBD2,TRBJ2-3,TRBV19,few,TGTGCCAGTAGTAGGGCGAGGACTAGTGTTTACCCCGGCACAGATACGCAGTATTTT,CASSRARTSVYPGTDTQYF
.,TRBJ2-1,TRBV4-1,.,TGCGCCAGCAGCCGTGGGGGACTGGCAATACTCGGCAATGAGCAGTTCTTC,CASSRGGLAILGNEQFF
.,TRBJ1-1,TRBV7-8,few,TGTGCCAGCAGCTTAATCGATTGGGGCACTGAAGCTTTCTTT,CASSLIDWGTEAFF
.,TRBJ1-1,TRBV25-1,.,TGTGCCAGCTCAGGGTCGCGGGACACTGAAGCTTTCTTT,CASSGSRDTEAFF
TRBD1,TRBJ1-1,TRBV7-2,.,TGTGCCAGCAGCCTACTTTCGGGACAGGAGAACACTGAAGCTTTCTTT,CASSLLSGQENTEAFF
.,TRBJ1-2,TRBV29-1,.,TGCAGCGCTTCAACCCAGGGGACGATCGGCTACACCTTC,CSASTQGTIGYTF
.,TRBJ1-4,TRBV10-3,few,TGTGCCATCAGTGACAGGGCGGGGGAGAAACTGTTTTTT,CAISDRAGEKLFF
TRBD2,TRBJ2-2,TRBV5-6,.,TGTGCCAGCAGCCAACTAGCGGGAGGGCCCTACACCGGGGAGCTGTTTTTT,CASSQLAGGPYTGELFF